This T cell receptor (beta chain) is from a study of T-cell memory formation after mild COVID-19. Study overall: TCR clusters mostly belonged to single donors.

Note on this clonotype: Its antigen is not known.

Points from the study as a whole: CD4+ contracting clones were found mainly in CM and EM, and CD8+ ones in EMRA. Among clones contracting day 15 to 85, CD4/CD8 was balanced, whereas later expanders leaned CD4+.

CDR1 SGHTA and CDR2 FQGTGA come from the germline V gene. With 2 bases removed from V and 6 bases from J, the gap between germline ends came to 16 bases. The length of the CDR3 is 15 residues. TCRdb re-analysed the 5' RACE reads in MiXCR, keeping a single row per CDR3 protein. The sample records 400,000 to 500,000 distinct CDR3 sequences, 20% being singletons. J is TRBJ1-1 and V is TRBV7-3; D possibly corresponds to TRBD1 (5 bases). This TCR derives from an adult woman who had mild COVID-19 (a few samples of this study predate the infection). Cell type and time point are not known. Sequencing used PBMCs or a T cell subset sorted from them (not recorded which). In nucleotides, the CDR3 is TGTGCCAGCAGCTTAGTACAGGTGGGGGTCTCTGAAGCTTTCTTT. This gives the protein CASSLVQVGVSEAFF.